This record covers a single T cell receptor beta chain. There is no known antigen for this receptor. Instrument used: NextSeq 550. The Human TCR Profiling Kit (MiLaboratory) was used to make UMI-labeled 5' RACE TRB cDNA libraries. The full amount of extracted RNA was used for cDNA synthesis, and the full amount of resulting cDNA was used for PCR amplification. Libraries were prepared in parallel with an identical number of PCR cycles. The study's own analysis went as follows. About 53,000 +/- 10,000 unique UMI-labeled TRB cDNA molecules per library were extracted with MIGEC and MiXCR, with at least two reads per UMI required. On average, roughly 40,000 +/- 10,000 functional in-frame TRB CDR3 nucleotide clonotypes lacking stop codons were found per library. Diversity metrics, including normalized Shannon-Wiener and Chao1, were computed in VDJtools after downsampling to 5000 UMI-labeled TRB molecules per sample. VDJtools computed clonotype-size-weighted physicochemical properties of the central five CDR3 residues: interaction energy, strength, volume and Kidera factor 4. Each CDR3 protein sequence appears as one entry after TCRdb reprocessed the reads, and no DNA is included. These V and J calls rely on TCRdb rather than the paper's analysis. This sample's records show about 50,000 distinct CDR3 sequences. The ten largest clones add up to approximately 0.4% of the sample.

These data come from a study of CXCR3-negative and CXCR3-positive naive CD8 T cells (dated by TCRdb to about 2019). Turning to the overall study: In total, 130 million to 150 million TRB reads were obtained, corresponding to roughly 1.5 +/- 0.3 million reads per library. The diversity and physicochemical repertoire analyses included under 12 donors pooled from two independent experiments. For the TRBV-TRBJ cluster analysis, the naive subsets came from roughly 5 donors, while the memory cells came from 3 donors. On the study overall, not on this receptor specifically: Similar TRBV-TRBJ usage was shown by naive CXCR3-negative and CXCR3-positive cells from the same donor, whereas distinct patterns were shown by memory cells. Surface CD5, linked to self-reactivity in mice, was comparable between naive subsets; TCR interaction strength was therefore also inferred from TRB CDR3 physicochemical properties. Because CXCR3 expression was partially decreased after cryopreservation, freshly isolated PBMCs were used for most assays. Repertoire diversity was comparably high in both naive subsets but much lower in memory CD8+ T cells. Compared with CXCR3-negative naive cells, CXCR3-positive naive cells had TRB CDR3s with higher hydrophobicity (lower Kidera factor 4), lower energy, and higher strength and volume indices.

The cysteine opens and the phenylalanine closes a CDR3 of 13 amino acids. DNA is not recorded here. Taken from the germline V gene, the CDR1 and CDR2 loops are SQVTM and ANQGSEA. Each CD8+ T cell subset was flow-sorted in triplicate, and 300,000 or so cells per subset were placed directly into RLT lysis buffer. To keep memory contaminants out, a stringent definition of naive CD8+ T cells was applied: CD45RO-CCR7+CD27+CD95-. Peripheral blood mononuclear cells were isolated from buffy coats using standard density gradient centrifugation. A FACSAria III was used to flow-sort naive CD8+ T cells into CXCR3-negative and CXCR3-positive populations. Total RNA was extracted from sorted cells using an RNeasy Mini Kit.

Sequenced material: naive CXCR3- CD8+ T cells from blood. The label giving this sample's cell subset or site can be read as: CD45RO-CCR7+CD27+CD95- naive CD8+ T cells lacking CXCR3 (TNR3-). This TCR was sampled from a human donor in good health. Some clones in this sample may be carry-over from other donors' samples. Recombination connected TRBV29-1 to TRBJ1-1; checking the TCRdb D call of TRBD1 is not possible without DNA. CDR3 region: CSVLPSGDTEAFF. Supplemented by the reference TRBV29-1 and TRBJ1-1 proteins around the CDR3, the complete variable domain is SAVISQKPSRDICQRGTSLTIQCQVDSQVTMMFWYRQQPGQSLTLIATANQGSEATYESGFVIDKFPISRPNLTFSTLTVSNMSPEDSSIYLCSVLPSGDTEAFFGQGTRLTVV.